These 13 T cell receptor beta chains came from one sample sequenced in a study of early T cells in non-severe SARS-CoV-2 infection. From the 5' RACE reads, TCRdb called clonotypes with MiXCR, one entry per CDR3 protein. The data show more than 90,000 distinct CDR3 sequences, about 13% seen once. Material for sequencing was whole blood. All receptors derive from an adult who was a healthcare worker with PCR-confirmed SARS-CoV-2 infection or an uninfected control (not recorded which).

V gene TRBV5-1 combines with J gene TRBJ2-4, with D possibly being TRBD1 or TRBD2 (5 bases each). CDR3 length: 15 residues. CDR1 and CDR2 from the germline V gene are SGHRS and YFSETQ. V was pared by 0 bases and J by 0 bases, with 7 bases between. The chain's CDR3 is CASSLDGTAKNIQYF. Written as DNA, the CDR3 is TGCGCCAGCAGCTTGGACGGGACAGCCAAAAACATTCAGTACTTC.

CDR3 amino acids: CSPKSGPEQYF. In DNA form, the CDR3 reads TGCAGCCCCAAGTCTGGCCCCGAGCAGTACTTC. The chain couples TRBV20-1 to TRBJ2-7; no reliable D call. The CDR3 runs to 11 residues. Germline values: CDR1 DFQATT, CDR2 SNEGSKA (reference sequence).

This clonotype has ten or more counts. The rearrangement links TRBV21-1 to TRBJ1-6. TRBV21-1 has pseudogene status. The CDR3 contains 12 residues. Here the CDR3 DNA reads TGTGCCAGCAGCACCTCGATGGTACCCCTCCACTTT. Its protein product is CASSTSMVPLHF.

Of note for this clonotype: A much larger clone lies one base from this, so it may be a read error. V and J are TRBV23-1 and TRBJ2-1; 11 bases agree with TRBD2. TRBV23-1 is labeled an ORF, and its function is uncertain. V lost 3 bases, J lost 7 bases, and 14 bases stayed unmatched. This CDR3 has 18 amino acids. CDR3 DNA sequence: TGCGCCAGCAGTCAGCGCAGTTTGCTAGCGGGGGGAAGGAATGAGCAGTTCTTC. As protein: CASSQRSLLAGGRNEQFF.

In this sample, this clonotype turned up a few times. This chain links TRBV7-9 with TRBJ2-4, with D possibly TRBD1 on 5 matching bases. Germline CDR1 SEHNR, CDR2 FQNEAQ (reference sequence). V lost 0 bases and J lost 7, with 16 bases in between. The CDR3 is 16 residues long. In nucleotides, the CDR3 is TGTGCCAGCAGCTTAGCGCTGTTGGGGCTGAGGAACATTCAGTACTTC. Its protein product is CASSLALLGLRNIQYF.

This clonotype has more than one count but fewer than ten. The J gene is TRBJ2-2, the V gene TRBV6-2 or TRBV6-3, with a tentative D call TRBD1 (5 bases). Germline CDR1 MNHEY, CDR2 SVGEGT. This CDR3 region has 13 residues. Deletions cut 7 bases from V and 5 bases from J, with 11 bases between. The chain's CDR3 is CASKGDGTGELFF. CDR3 bases: TGTGCCAGCAAAGGGGATGGGACCGGGGAGCTGTTTTTT.

The chain recombines TRBV7-3 with TRBJ2-5; perhaps D is TRBD1 or TRBD2 (7 bases each). V was shortened by 5 bases and J by 4 bases, with 17 bases between the two germline ends. The CDR3 totals 15 residues. CDR1 and CDR2 from the germline V gene are SGHTA and FQGTGA. The CDR3 region has the DNA TGTGCCAGCAGCCCCCAGGGGGGGCAGGTAGAGACCCAGTACTTC. It translates to CASSPQGGQVETQYF.

This clonotype has just a few counts. The J gene is TRBJ2-5, the V gene TRBV28; 7 bases line up with TRBD2. The ends lost 9 bases at V and 5 bases at J; junction bases unmatched: 12. From germline, CDR1 is MDHEN and CDR2 SYDVKM. The CDR3 covers 14 residues. CDR3 sequence: CASGIQGTIETQYF. In DNA, the CDR3 is TGTGCCAGTGGGATTCAAGGGACTATCGAGACCCAGTACTTC.

This clonotype has more than one count but fewer than ten. CDR3 region: CASTSLRGEAEAFF. CDR3 coding DNA: TGTGCCAGCACCTCCCTCAGGGGTGAGGCTGAAGCTTTCTTT. This rearrangement joins TRBV11-2 to TRBJ1-1; weak D call: TRBD1 (6 bases). V lost 7 bases and J 6 bases, leaving 18 bases between the germline ends. This CDR3 region has 14 residues. Germline assignment: CDR1 SGHAT and CDR2 FQNNGV.

This clonotype has a count of ten or more. The J gene is TRBJ2-1, the V gene TRBV14; no firm D call. CDR3 length: 13 residues. Trimming removed 3 bases at V and 0 bases at J, with 3 bases between. Germline V gives CDR1 SGHDN, CDR2 FVKESK. The CDR3: CASSQASYNEQFF. The CDR3 DNA reads TGTGCCAGCAGCCAGGCCTCCTACAATGAGCAGTTCTTC.

This clonotype was observed a few times. V is TRBV23-1 and J is TRBJ1-3; no firm D call. TRBV23-1 falls under the ORF class, with uncertain function. V lost 7 bases and J lost 8, with 12 bases in between. The CDR3 is 12 residues long. The CDR3 sequence: CASTPSVDTIYF. CDR3 DNA sequence: TGCGCCAGCACCCCATCGGTTGACACCATATATTTT.

This clonotype was seen only a few times. V gene TRBV5-5 combines with J gene TRBJ2-3; D may correspond to TRBD1 or TRBD2 (6 bases each). This CDR3 is built from 14 residues. V lost 7 bases and J 1 base, leaving 13 bases between the germline ends. The germline gives CDR1 SGHKS, CDR2 YYEKEE (reference sequence). CDR3 DNA: TGTGCCAGCGGGGGGCTACAGGGCACAGATACGCAGTATTTT. This gives the protein CASGGLQGTDTQYF.

The chain couples TRBV28 to TRBJ2-3; possibly TRBD2 for D (7 bases). This CDR3 is 15 amino acids long. Germline CDR1 and CDR2: MDHEN and SYDVKM. V shed 2 bases and J shed 4 bases, with 13 bases lying between them. The chain's CDR3 is CASSLGGADPDTQYF. CDR3 bases: TGTGCCAGCAGTTTAGGGGGGGCCGATCCAGATACGCAGTATTTT.